A selection of T cell receptor beta chains follows, all from one sample in a study of blood T cell repertoires in COVID-19. Clones were sequenced by immunoSEQ multiplex PCR, and TCRdb holds only the in-frame ones, with some missing. The data show hundreds of thousands of clones, 85% to 90% seen once. The sequenced sample consisted of peripheral blood. The source is a woman between 50 and 59 years old with COVID-19, enrolled during active disease. CDR3s include the opening cysteine and the closing phenylalanine or tryptophan. A D gene is named only where the DNA matches it firmly. Size tells how often a clone was seen (once, few, many) or the class of an expanded clone, and some rows leave it out.

j_gene | v_gene | d_gene | abundance | CDR3nt | CDR3aa
TRBJ2-1 | TRBV4-2 | - | - | TGTGCCAGCAGCCAAGAAGTCGCAGGGGGGACTTACAATGAGCAGTTCTTC | CASSQEVAGGTYNEQFF
TRBJ1-2 | TRBV9 | - | - | TGTGCCAGCACTGGGGGGAGATACTATGGCTACACCTTC | CASTGGRYYGYTF
TRBJ1-1 | TRBV30 | - | once | TGTGCCTGGGACGGGATGGCAGCTTTCTTT | CAWDGMAAFF
TRBJ2-7 | TRBV29-1 | TRBD2 | once | TGCAGCGTTGCAGCGGGGTATGACGAGCAGTACTTC | CSVAAGYDEQYF
TRBJ1-4 | TRBV28 | - | - | TGTGCCAGCGTAGGGGGGGCAAATGAAAAACTGTTTTTT | CASVGGANEKLFF
TRBJ1-1 | TRBV5-6 | TRBD1 | - | TGTGCCAGCAGCTATGGGACAGGTCCTGAAGCTTTCTTT | CASSYGTGPEAFF
TRBJ2-1 | TRBV20-1 | TRBD2 | - | TGCAGTGCTAGTAGGGCTAGCGGGGGGGCCCTCTACAATGAGCAGTTCTTC | CSASRASGGALYNEQFF
TRBJ2-3 | TRBV10-2 | TRBD2 | - | TGCGCCAGCAGGGGGACTAGCGGGGGGCCGAGATTCGATACGCAGTATTTT | CASRGTSGGPRFDTQYF
TRBJ1-5 | TRBV21-1 | - | - | TGTGCCAGCAGCAAAGTATGGACGGGGGGCAATCAGCCCCAGCATTTT | CASSKVWTGGNQPQHF
TRBJ1-1 | TRBV5-5 | - | - | TGTGCCAGCAGCTTAACAGCGAACACTGAAGCTTTCTTT | CASSLTANTEAFF
TRBJ1-1 | TRBV2 | - | - | TGTGCCAGCAGTCCACTAACCGAGATGAACACTGAAGCTTTCTTT | CASSPLTEMNTEAFF
TRBJ1-1 | TRBV10-3 | - | once | TGTGCCATCAGGCCCCAGGGGAACACTGAAGCTTTCTTT | CAIRPQGNTEAFF
TRBJ1-1 | TRBV2 | TRBD1 | few | TGTGCCAGCAGTGAAAGTGGACAGGGGGCATGGGTCACTGAAGCTTTCTTT | CASSESGQGAWVTEAFF
TRBJ2-7 | TRBV27 | TRBD1 | few | TGTGCCAGCACCGGGACAGGGGATCTCGAGCAGTACTTC | CASTGTGDLEQYF
TRBJ1-4 | TRBV11-2 | - | - | TGTGCCAGCAGCCCTCGGGGGGGTGGTAATGAAAAACTGTTTTTT | CASSPRGGGNEKLFF
TRBJ1-1 | TRBV19 | TRBD1 | - | TGTGCCAGTAACGATGATCCACAGGGGAGCACTGAAGCTTTCTTT | CASNDDPQGSTEAFF
TRBJ1-1 | TRBV5-1 | - | - | TGCGCCAGCAGTGACAGACTTGGGGTGAGCACTGAAGCTTTCTTT | CASSDRLGVSTEAFF
TRBJ2-1 | TRBV25-1 | TRBD2 | - | TGTGCCAGCAGCGCGACTAGCGGGGCATACAATGAGCAGTTCTTC | CASSATSGAYNEQFF
TRBJ2-3 | TRBV5-6 | TRBD1 | - | TGTGCCAGCAGCTTGGTTACGACAGGGTACACAGATACGCAGTATTTT | CASSLVTTGYTDTQYF
TRBJ1-6 | TRBV3-1/TRBV3-2 | - | - | TGTGCCAGCAGCCAAGAAGGATTTCGGTGGGCCTTCCACTTT | CASSQEGFRWAFHF
TRBJ2-5 | TRBV29-1 | TRBD2 | - | TGCAGCGTTGAAGATCCCCTAGCGGGGGGGGTGGAGACCCAGTACTTC | CSVEDPLAGGVETQYF
TRBJ2-1 | TRBV30 | - | - | TGTGCCGCTGAAAGGGGACTCGCGGTAGGTGAGCAGTTCTTC | CAAERGLAVGEQFF
TRBJ2-1 | TRBV5-1 | TRBD2 | - | TGCGCCAGCAGCTTGCGGACTAGCGGGGACAATGAGCAGTTCTTC | CASSLRTSGDNEQFF
TRBJ1-6 | TRBV30 | - | - | TGTGCCTGGAGTCGACAGGAAAATTCACCCCTCCACTTT | CAWSRQENSPLHF
TRBJ2-7 | TRBV5-1 | TRBD2 | - | TGCGCCAGCAGCTTGGGACTAGCGGGGGTTGAGCAGTACTTC | CASSLGLAGVEQYF
TRBJ1-5 | TRBV5-6 | - | once | TGTGCCAGCAGCCCACTACCAGGGGAGCCCCAGCATTTT | CASSPLPGEPQHF
TRBJ1-1 | TRBV5-1 | - | - | TGCGCCAGCAGCTTCGGGTCGGGGTTGAACACTGAAGCTTTCTTT | CASSFGSGLNTEAFF
TRBJ2-3 | TRBV7-9 | TRBD2 | - | TGTGCCAGCAGCTTAGCCAGCGGGGGGGCCACAGATACGCAGTATTTT | CASSLASGGATDTQYF
TRBJ2-1 | TRBV4-1 | - | - | TGCGCCAGCAGCCAAGTACCTCCCCCCGGTGGGCGGCAGTTCTTC | CASSQVPPPGGRQFF
TRBJ1-6 | TRBV6-5 | - | few | TGTGCCAGCAGTACGGGGAATTTCAATTCACCCCTCCACTTT | CASSTGNFNSPLHF
TRBJ2-1 | TRBV29-1 | - | - | TGCAGCGTTGCCTACCGAGGTACAAGCAATGAGCAGTTCTTC | CSVAYRGTSNEQFF
TRBJ1-5 | TRBV2 | - | - | TGTGCCAGCAGTGAAAAAACGGGTGATCAGCCCCAGCATTTT | CASSEKTGDQPQHF
TRBJ1-1 | TRBV3-1/TRBV3-2 | - | - | TGTGCCAGCAGCCCTTTCAGTTCGGGGGGAAGGGACACTGAAGCTTTCTTT | CASSPFSSGGRDTEAFF
TRBJ2-5 | TRBV24-1 | - | - | TGTGCCACCAGTGATTTTGGCCTAGAGACCCAGTACTTC | CATSDFGLETQYF
TRBJ2-3 | TRBV19 | - | - | TGTGCCAGTAGTATAAGGGGGAATACGCAGTATTTT | CASSIRGNTQYF
TRBJ1-3 | TRBV5-1 | - | - | TGCGCCAGCAGCTTTTCAGGGGTAGCTGGAAACACCATATATTTT | CASSFSGVAGNTIYF
TRBJ1-2 | TRBV19 | - | - | TGTGCCAGTAAGGGACAAGTCTATGGCTACACCTTC | CASKGQVYGYTF
TRBJ1-6 | TRBV10-1 | TRBD1 | - | TGCGCCAGCAGTGGGGGTCGGACAGGAGGGTCCCCCCTCCACTTT | CASSGGRTGGSPLHF
TRBJ2-3 | TRBV6-6 | TRBD2 | - | TGTGCCAGCAGTCGACTAGCGGGGGGGCCGAAAGATACGCAGTATTTT | CASSRLAGGPKDTQYF
TRBJ1-1 | TRBV5-1 | TRBD1 | once | TGCGCCAGCAGCCCCGCCGGGACAGTTAGCACTGAAGCTTTCTTT | CASSPAGTVSTEAFF
TRBJ2-5 | TRBV27 | TRBD2 | - | TGTGCCAGCACAAGCGGGGGGTTGAAAGAGACCCAGTACTTC | CASTSGGLKETQYF
TRBJ1-1 | TRBV30 | - | - | TGTGCCTGGAGTGTAAAGAGCACTGAAGCTTTCTTT | CAWSVKSTEAFF
TRBJ1-1 | TRBV18 | - | - | TGTGCCAGCTCACCGGGAGAGGGCACTGAAGCTTTCTTT | CASSPGEGTEAFF
TRBJ1-2 | TRBV11-2 | - | - | TGTGCCAGCAGCTTCCCTACCCCCCGGGCAGGGTCGCGAGACGGCTACACCTTC | CASSFPTPRAGSRDGYTF
TRBJ2-1 | TRBV5-1 | TRBD2 | - | TGCGCCAGCAGCTTTTATAGCGGGGGGGCCGGAGAGCAGTTCTTC | CASSFYSGGAGEQFF
TRBJ2-7 | TRBV2 | TRBD1 | - | TGTGCCAGCAGTGAAGAGCGCGGACAGGGAACCTACGAGCAGTACTTC | CASSEERGQGTYEQYF
TRBJ2-7 | TRBV11-2 | - | once | TGTGCCAGCAGCCAGGACTTCTACGAGCAGTACTTC | CASSQDFYEQYF
TRBJ2-3 | TRBV28 | TRBD2 | - | TGTGCCAGCAGTCTCGGGGGGGCGACGCAGTATTTT | CASSLGGATQYF
TRBJ1-6 | TRBV9 | - | - | TGTGCCAGCAGCCCGAGGCGGGAATCACCCCTCCACTTT | CASSPRRESPLHF
TRBJ2-3 | TRBV5-1 | - | - | TGCGCCAGCGCCACAACAGGGCCTAGCACAGATACGCAGTATTTT | CASATTGPSTDTQYF
TRBJ1-3 | TRBV3-1/TRBV3-2 | - | few | TGTGCCAGCAGCCGAAGGCAGGGTGGTGGAAACACCATATATTTT | CASSRRQGGGNTIYF
TRBJ1-1 | TRBV27 | - | - | TGTGCCAGCAGTTTTTTCCCCCCGGGGGGAGGAAACACTGAAGCTTTCTTT | CASSFFPPGGGNTEAFF